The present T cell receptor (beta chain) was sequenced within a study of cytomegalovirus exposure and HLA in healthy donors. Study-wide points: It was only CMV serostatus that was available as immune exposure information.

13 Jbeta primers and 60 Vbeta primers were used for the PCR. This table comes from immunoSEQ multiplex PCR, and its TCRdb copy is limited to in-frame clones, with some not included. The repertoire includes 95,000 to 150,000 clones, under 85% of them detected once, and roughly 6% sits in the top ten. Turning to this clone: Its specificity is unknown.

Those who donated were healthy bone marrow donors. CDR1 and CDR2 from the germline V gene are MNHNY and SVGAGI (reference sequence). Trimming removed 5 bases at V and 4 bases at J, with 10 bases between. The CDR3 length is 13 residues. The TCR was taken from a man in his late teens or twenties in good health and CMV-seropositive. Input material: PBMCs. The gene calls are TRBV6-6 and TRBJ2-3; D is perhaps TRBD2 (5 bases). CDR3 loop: CASSQTRADTQYF. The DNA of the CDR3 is TGTGCCAGCAGTCAAACTAGGGCAGATACGCAGTATTTT.